The subject of this entry is one T cell receptor beta chain. Its antigen is still unknown. No per-base quality is available; no much larger clone lies one base away. Using the deep immunoSEQ assay, TCR CDR3 regions were amplified from genomic DNA by multiplex PCR. For each cell subset, the extracted genomic DNA was distributed evenly across all wells of several immunoSEQ 96-well plates, and each plate served as one replicate. For sorted subsets, roughly 200 ng of genomic DNA, equivalent to 30,000 or so T cell genomes, went into each replicate PCR. Purified libraries were quantified with a Qubit 3.0 fluorometer, sized on a Bioanalyzer 2100, and re-quantified with the KAPA Library Quantification kit. Every immunoSEQ 96-well plate was sequenced on a dedicated single-read 150-cycle Illumina NextSeq 550 flow cell. The study's processing was this. Because the immunoSEQ output included only junctional sequences and no quality scores, the filtering could not be the same as the filtering used for full-length reads. To assign V/J genes and CDR3, sequences were annotated against IMGT germline references using PyIR, a Python wrapper for IgBLAST v1.9. Reads with weak V/J assignments (E-value above 1e-6), missing CDR3, stop codons, out-of-frame junctions, or ambiguous translated residues were removed. V3J clonotypes were defined as sequences sharing an identical inferred V gene, J gene, and CDR3 amino acid sequence. Percentage overlap between repertoires was calculated by dividing the number of shared unique clonotypes by the size of the smaller repertoire. Three approaches were used to assess repertoire richness: RTK rarefaction, the Chao1 estimator, and Recon v2.1 estimates of unobserved clonotypes. For all TCRbeta clonotypes obtained by the gDNA method from a handful of donors, generation probabilities were computed with OLGA. TCRdb stores this immuneACCESS table with in-frame sequences only. Part of the clones is absent; in the studies checked, under half of the shortfall reflects unresolved V genes, and no reason is known for the rest. The V and J calls and the clone size are those of that table, but D and trimming were determined from the DNA. For this sample there are some 2,500,000 clones; around 92% appear just once. The ten largest make up approximately 0.41% of the sample.

Healthy HIV-negative adults with no recently reported acute infections or vaccinations were included as donors. All donors were Caucasian adults living in Nashville, Tennessee, USA. CD4+ T cells were enriched by magnetic negative selection, after which naive cells were positively selected on CD45RA and the negative fraction was taken as the memory subset. Blood was obtained by leukapheresis, after which PBMCs were separated by Ficoll-Histopaque density gradient centrifugation and cryopreserved in liquid nitrogen vapor phase. Analytical flow cytometry was used to check the purity and quantity of each magnetically sorted T cell population. Genomic DNA was isolated from each sorted fraction and quantified by UV absorbance on a Nanodrop 2000c. The data belong to a study of shared clonotypes between healthy human individuals (dated by TCRdb to between 2020 and 2021). Context from the whole study: A few men and a couple of women, aged 18 to 49 years, made up the cohort. For each donor, three plates each were used for CD4 naive and CD4 memory, two plates were used for CD8 naive, and one plate was used for CD8 memory. To increase sequencing depth and limit assay-specific biases, TCR repertoire library preparation and sequencing were carried out by different laboratories using diverse techniques. Leukapheresis yielded between about 0.94 and 10 billion PBMCs per donor. To estimate repertoire size and how much clonotype sharing occurs between individuals, the study deeply sequenced the blood TCR repertoires of 4 to 6 healthy adults. Overall study results and their limits: Because the study included only a small number of donors, the genetic and exposure-history diversity represented was limited. Compared with non-shared clonotypes, clonotypes shared by all four sorted-subset donors had higher generation probabilities. Pairwise subsampling indicated that sequencing depth was expected to affect the degree of clonotype sharing among donors. Incomplete sequencing was indicated by rarefaction of sorted-subset datasets, despite the large sequencing depth. Naive subsets generally had larger estimated clonotype richness than memory subsets. Sharing across a handful of donors was observed for around 5% of naive CD4, over 3% of naive CD8, 2.3% of memory CD4, and around 0.4% of memory CD8 clonotypes. Sampling was limited to blood, and TCR repertoires in tissue likely differ from TCR repertoires in blood.

The germline V gene (reference sequence) yields LNHDA for CDR1 and SQIVND for CDR2. V is clipped by 5 bases and J by 7 bases, and the sequence between their germline boundaries is 15 bases long. Counted from cysteine to phenylalanine, this CDR3 has 13 amino acids. CDR3 DNA only is kept here, 39 bases in frame from base 1. Specimen: naive CD4+ T cells from PBMCs. The cell subset or site label on this specimen signifies: CD45RA+ positively selected. The chain is made from TRBV19 and TRBJ2-7; possibly the D gene is TRBD1, per 6 matching bases. This TCR was recovered from a man between 18 and 35 years old in good health. Some clones in this sample may be carry-over from other donors' samples. The CDR3 amino acid sequence is: CASSAQGKYEQYF. The sequenced DNA is TGTGCCAGTAGTGCCCAGGGGAAGTATGAGCAGTACTTC.